The T cell receptor beta chain described here comes from a study of preoperative IRX-2 immunotherapy in early breast cancer. The V and J ends lost 4 bases and 3 bases respectively, with 9 bases between them. This CDR3 is built from 13 residues. Germline-derived CDR1 and CDR2 are MRHNA and SNTAGT. As for treatment: preoperative locoregional IRX-2 cytokine immunotherapy. Generated by immunoSEQ multiplex PCR, the TCRdb table keeps only in-frame clones and is missing some. The sample shows roughly 24,000 clones, approximately 95% of them seen only once. This material consisted of tumor tissue, taken after IRX-2 immunotherapy. The chain is built from TRBV6-4 and TRBJ1-1, with D unresolved. The sequence derives from a human donor with breast cancer. In nucleotides, the CDR3 is TGTGCCAGCAGTGCTAGGACGTACACTGAAGCTTTCTTT. Translation: CASSARTYTEAFF.